The 3 T cell receptor beta chains in this list originate from one sample, sequenced in a study of T cell changes during pregnancy in multiple sclerosis. Data came from immunoSEQ multiplex PCR; TCRdb stores just in-frame clones and leaves some out. This sample carries about 68,000 clones, about 89% of them seen once, and the ten largest clones take over 0.65%. The sample here was peripheral blood, taken in the second trimester of pregnancy. These receptors were collected from a female donor with multiple sclerosis, enrolled in a pregnancy study.

This chain joins TRBV5-5 and TRBJ2-7; 8 nucleotides line up with TRBD2. Germline CDR1 is SGHKS and CDR2 is YYEKEE (reference sequence). Trimming cost V 0 bases and J 3 bases; bases outside gene matches: 5. CDR3 length equals 15 residues. Here the CDR3 reads CASSLGLAGYYEQYF. The CDR3 DNA reads TGTGCCAGCAGCTTGGGGTTAGCGGGGTACTACGAGCAGTACTTC. Variable domain in full (rest from reference TRBV5-5 and TRBJ2-7): DAGVTQSPTHLIKTRGQQVTLRCSPISGHKSVSWYQQVLGQGPQFIFQYYEKEERGRGNFPDRFSARQFPNYSSELNVNALLLGDSALYLCASSLGLAGYYEQYFGPGTRLTVT.

The J gene is TRBJ1-4, the V gene TRBV6-1; D gene unclear. The CDR3 has 12 amino acids. Trimming took off 5 bases at V and 8 bases at J, with 9 bases between the two ends. CDR1 is MNHNS, CDR2 SASEGT, per germline. The DNA for the CDR3 is TGTGCCAGCAGTTGGGCGGGAGAAAAACTGTTTTTT. This translates into CASSWAGEKLFF.

The V call is TRBV5-4, the J call TRBJ2-7; 7 bases match TRBD1. The V gene's germline CDR1 is SGHNT and CDR2 YYREEE (reference sequence). This CDR3 spans 15 amino acids. After removal of 0 bases from V and 3 bases from J, the junction contained 6 bases not matched to a gene. As DNA, the CDR3 is TGTGCCAGCAGCTTGGTAGGACAGGCTAGCTACGAGCAGTACTTC. Translating gives CASSLVGQASYEQYF. The full variable domain, completed using reference TRBV5-4 and TRBJ2-7, is ETGVTQSPTHLIKTRGQQVTLRCSSQSGHNTVSWYQQALGQGPQFIFQYYREEENGRGNFPPRFSGLQFPNYSSELNVNALELDDSALYLCASSLVGQASYEQYFGPGTRLTVT.